The 29 T cell receptor beta chains given below trace back to one sample, sequenced in a study of T cell responses to AZD1222 COVID-19 vaccine. TCRdb's copy holds only in-frame clones and misses some; the assay was immunoSEQ multiplex PCR. The sample lists tens of thousands of clones, approximately 92% seen once, with approximately 4.5% in the top ten. The specimen comprised peripheral blood, sampled 28 days after the second AZD1222 dose. All receptors come from an adult who received the AZD1222 COVID-19 vaccine.

The rearrangement joins TRBV21-1 to TRBJ1-5; the table's D call TRBD1 went unverified against the DNA. TRBV21-1 has pseudogene status. The CDR3 is made up of 17 amino acids. The CDR3 DNA reads as TGTGCCAGCAGCAAAAGGTTTTACAGGGCCTACACGCAGCCCCAGCATTTT. It encodes CASSKRFYRAYTQPQHF.

The chain recombines TRBV6-5 with TRBJ2-1, with 8 bases aligning to TRBD2. CDR1 is MNHEY, CDR2 SVGAGI, per germline. The CDR3 spans 16 residues. V was pared by 4 bases and J by 6 bases, with 11 bases of the junction left unmatched. The CDR3 sequence is CASSSPAGGGFNEQFF. The CDR3 DNA follows: TGTGCCAGCAGTTCCCCTGCGGGAGGCGGATTCAATGAGCAGTTCTTC.

The J gene is TRBJ1-5, the V gene TRBV6-4; D is ambiguous. Trimming took off 3 bases at V and 5 bases at J, with 11 bases between the two ends. CDR3 length: 14 amino acids. Germline assignment: CDR1 MRHNA and CDR2 SNTAGT. The CDR3 is CASSELAGHQPQHF. The CDR3 coding sequence is TGTGCCAGCAGTGAGTTGGCAGGTCATCAGCCCCAGCATTTT.

V usage is TRBV9 and J usage is TRBJ2-7, with D tentatively TRBD1 or TRBD2 (5 bases each). The CDR3 sequence is 14 residues long. Germline V lookup: CDR1 SGDLS, CDR2 YYNGEE. V was shortened by 0 bases and J by 0 bases, with 7 bases between the two germline ends. Written as DNA, the CDR3 is TGTGCCAGCAGCGTAGGGGGGTTCTCCTACGAGCAGTACTTC. This encodes CASSVGGFSYEQYF.

This chain joins TRBV23-1 and TRBJ2-3; D is undetermined. TRBV23-1 is identified as an open reading frame with a role that is uncertain. This CDR3 spans 18 amino acids. V was cut by 6 bases and J by 2 bases, with 24 bases left in between. CDR3 DNA: TGCGCCAGCAGCCATAACGTTCCTGCGACACCATCCACAGATACGCAGTATTTT. Translating it yields CASSHNVPATPSTDTQYF.

The J gene is TRBJ2-7, the V gene TRBV14, with TRBD2 identical over 10 bases. The CDR3 has 15 amino acids. The junction had 11 bases not matched to a gene; V was cut back by 6 bases and J by 6 bases. Germline V gene lookup returns CDR1 SGHDN and CDR2 FVKESK. CDR3 sequence reads: CASRTSGSAVGEQYF. The CDR3 DNA reads as TGTGCCAGCAGGACTAGCGGGTCTGCTGTAGGCGAGCAGTACTTC.

The gene calls are TRBV9 and TRBJ2-3; TRBD2 matches 8 bases. This CDR3 comprises 16 residues. Germline CDR1 is SGDLS and CDR2 is YYNGEE. With 6 bases clipped from V and 4 bases from J, the junction kept 13 bases outside the gene matches. CDR3 DNA: TGTGCCAGCACAATCGGGAGGGCAAGTGTTCCAGATACGCAGTATTTT. This encodes CASTIGRASVPDTQYF.

The chain links TRBV4-1 to TRBJ2-7; 10 bases line up with TRBD2. The CDR3 has 17 residues. The junction had 9 bases not matched to a gene; V was cut back by 1 base and J by 3 bases. The germline gives CDR1 MGHRA, CDR2 YSYEKL. CDR3 sequence (DNA): TGCGCCAGCAGCCAAGTGGGTAGCGGGAGGCCTTACTACGAGCAGTACTTC. Residues: CASSQVGSGRPYYEQYF.

This clone is a singleton in its sample. V usage is TRBV11-2 and J usage is TRBJ1-1, with 7 bases identical to TRBD1. The germline V gene has CDR1 SGHAT and CDR2 FQNNGV. V lost 7 bases to trimming and J lost 4 bases; unmatched junction nucleotides: 3. CDR3 length equals 12 residues. CDR3 in DNA: TGTGCCAGCACTAACAGGGGCACTGAAGCTTTCTTT. Amino acids: CASTNRGTEAFF.

The chain joins TRBV12-3 or TRBV12-4 to TRBJ2-3; D not certain. V was trimmed by 6 bases and J by 11 bases, leaving 9 bases between them. CDR3 size: 10 residues. CDR3 nucleotide sequence: TGTGCCAGCAGCCGCCAAGTGCAGTATTTT. The encoded protein is CASSRQVQYF.

The chain recombines TRBV27 with TRBJ1-2, with 7 bases identical to TRBD1. The J segment lost 8 bases and the V segment lost 5 bases, leaving 14 bases of the junction unmatched. The CDR3 runs to 15 residues. The germline V gene has CDR1 MNHEY and CDR2 SMNVEV (reference sequence). CDR3 nucleotides: TGTGCCAGCAGTCCCCGTAGGGGGCCCCGTTGGGGCTACACCTTC. Translated: CASSPRRGPRWGYTF.

The CDR3 here is CASTDFRDWGQPQHF. The CDR3 coding sequence is TGTGCCAGTACCGACTTCCGGGACTGGGGGCAGCCCCAGCATTTT. This chain links TRBV19 with TRBJ1-5; TRBD1 is a possible D gene (5 bases). Trimming stripped 7 bases from V and 7 bases from J, with 20 bases between. The CDR3 consists of 15 residues. Germline values: CDR1 LNHDA, CDR2 SQIVND (reference sequence).

The chain links TRBV6-5 to TRBJ2-7; D may be TRBD1 (6 bases). The CDR3 extends over 15 amino acids. V was pared by 5 bases and J by 0 bases, with 14 bases between. Per the germline V gene, CDR1 is MNHEY and CDR2 is SVGAGI. The CDR3 coding sequence is TGTGCCAGCAGTCACAGGGAGACGAGCTCCTACGAGCAGTACTTC. This translates into CASSHRETSSYEQYF.

The V and J genes are TRBV9 and TRBJ2-5; the match to TRBD2 covers 10 bases. This CDR3 contains 16 residues. V was clipped by 0 bases and J by 4 bases; unmatched bases: 6. The V gene's germline CDR1 is SGDLS and CDR2 YYNGEE. As DNA, the CDR3 is TGTGCCAGCAGCGTAGGAAGAGCGGGAGGGATAGAGACCCAGTACTTC. It codes for CASSVGRAGGIETQYF. The full variable domain, rest sourced from reference TRBV9 and TRBJ2-5, is DSGVTQTPKHLITATGQRVTLRCSPRSGDLSVYWYQQSLDQGLQFLIQYYNGEERAKGNILERFSAQQFPDLHSELNLSSLELGDSALYFCASSVGRAGGIETQYFGPGTRLLVL.

The chain recombines TRBV5-1 with TRBJ1-2, with D unclear. The CDR3 extends over 13 amino acids. V shed 0 bases and J shed 4 bases, with 7 bases lying between them. From germline, CDR1 is SGHRS and CDR2 YFSETQ. The CDR3 protein is CASSLEGSYGYTF. CDR3 in DNA: TGCGCCAGCAGCTTGGAAGGGAGCTATGGCTACACCTTC.

The CDR3 sequence is CASSLGLDRPYGYTF. The DNA of the CDR3 is TGTGCCAGCAGCTTAGGGTTGGACAGACCCTATGGCTACACCTTC. The chain combines TRBV11-3 with TRBJ1-2, with TRBD1 as a possible D gene (6 bases). V shed 1 base and J shed 4 bases, with 13 bases lying between them. Germline V gene sequence: CDR1 SGHNT, CDR2 YENEEA. This CDR3 is built from 15 residues.

The J gene is TRBJ2-3, the V gene TRBV5-6, with TRBD1 identical over 8 bases. CDR1 SGHDT and CDR2 YYEEEE come from the germline V gene. This CDR3 comprises 15 residues. Trimming at V came to 1 base and at J to 2 bases, leaving 3 bases not matched to a gene. The CDR3 loop is CASSLLTGVTDTQYF. In DNA form, the CDR3 reads TGTGCCAGCAGCTTGTTGACAGGGGTCACAGATACGCAGTATTTT.

The chain carries TRBV5-1 and TRBJ2-5; D gene ambiguous. Germline V gene lookup returns CDR1 SGHRS and CDR2 YFSETQ. With 0 bases removed from V and 4 bases from J, the gap between germline ends came to 7 bases. The CDR3 is 13 amino acids. CDR3 amino acids: CASSLDIGETQYF. CDR3 sequence (DNA): TGCGCCAGCAGCTTGGATATAGGAGAGACCCAGTACTTC.

The chain has TRBV7-8 and TRBJ1-1, with a tentative D call TRBD1 (6 bases). The V end was cut by 5 bases, the J end by 4 bases, with 14 bases between. The germline V gene has CDR1 SGHVS and CDR2 FQNEAQ. The CDR3 consists of 14 residues. CDR3 sequence reads: CASSPFTGTTEAFF. The CDR3 DNA sequence: TGTGCCAGCAGCCCTTTTACAGGGACCACTGAAGCTTTCTTT.

The chain combines TRBV6-6 with TRBJ1-1; possible D gene TRBD1, 6 bases. The germline gives CDR1 MNHNY, CDR2 SVGAGI (reference sequence). V shed 5 bases and J shed 3 bases, with 19 bases lying between them. The CDR3 loop spans 16 amino acids. The CDR3 loop is CASSRLGGATDTEAFF. The CDR3 DNA reads TGTGCCAGCAGTCGCCTAGGGGGGGCAACTGACACTGAAGCTTTCTTT.

The rearrangement joins TRBV5-5 to TRBJ2-2, with D unclear. Trimming stripped 4 bases from V and 0 bases from J, with 16 bases between. Germline V CDR1 and CDR2: SGHKS, YYEKEE (reference sequence). This CDR3 region has 17 residues. The CDR3 coding sequence is TGTGCCAGCAGCCCTACGGCCCGATTCGCGAACACCGGGGAGCTGTTTTTT. Translating it yields CASSPTARFANTGELFF.

This chain joins TRBV27 and TRBJ2-3; D may be TRBD1 (5 bases). Germline V gene lookup returns CDR1 MNHEY and CDR2 SMNVEV (reference sequence). The CDR3 consists of 10 residues. Between the trimmed V and J ends, which lost 10 bases and 11 bases, there was a span of 13 bases. CDR3 amino acids: CAKPGLRQYF. The CDR3 nucleotides are TGTGCCAAGCCAGGGCTAAGGCAGTATTTT.

This clone was observed once. The chain couples TRBV5-1 to TRBJ1-1; D is ambiguous. V was pared by 6 bases and J by 5 bases, with 20 bases between. In germline, CDR1 is SGHRS, CDR2 YFSETQ. The length of the CDR3 is 15 residues. CDR3 sequence (DNA): TGCGCCAGCAACCTCCTCGGGGAGGCTCTGACTGAAGCTTTCTTT. Translating gives CASNLLGEALTEAFF.

J is TRBJ2-7 and V is TRBV6-6; D possibly uses TRBD1 or TRBD2 (5 bases each). Per the germline V gene, CDR1 is MNHNY and CDR2 is SVGAGI (reference sequence). The V end was cut by 5 bases, the J end by 4 bases, with 24 bases between. This CDR3 is built from 17 residues. The CDR3 spells CASSPSSPGPPRYEQYF. The CDR3 bases are TGTGCCAGCAGTCCCTCATCCCCGGGACCACCTCGGTACGAGCAGTACTTC.

The V call is TRBV4-1, the J call TRBJ2-3, with a possible D match to TRBD2 (7 bases). V was shortened by 0 bases and J by 2 bases, with 12 bases between the two germline ends. CDR3 length: 16 amino acids. From germline, CDR1 is MGHRA and CDR2 YSYEKL. CDR3 residues: CASSQERGGFTDTQYF. The DNA for the CDR3 is TGCGCCAGCAGCCAAGAAAGGGGGGGGTTCACAGATACGCAGTATTTT.

The rearrangement uses TRBV7-2 and TRBJ1-5, with 8 bases matching TRBD1. There are 18 residues in the CDR3. The V gene end was trimmed by 5 bases and the J gene end by 0 bases; junction bases not matched to a gene: 12. The germline V gene encodes CDR1 SGHTA and CDR2 FQGNSA. Here the CDR3 DNA reads TGTGCCAGCAGCCTCCGGACAGGGATGGGACTTAGCAATCAGCCCCAGCATTTT. Its protein is CASSLRTGMGLSNQPQHF.

This clone was counted a single time. The chain has TRBV4-1 and TRBJ2-1; tentatively, D is TRBD2 (5 bases). V lost 4 bases and J lost 3, with 16 bases in between. The CDR3 is 16 residues long. From germline, CDR1 is MGHRA and CDR2 YSYEKL. The CDR3 nucleotides are TGCGCCAGCAGCCCACCCGGAAGGAGGCACTACAATGAGCAGTTCTTC. Protein sequence: CASSPPGRRHYNEQFF.

This clone was recorded only once. CDR3 protein: CASSLEQGMVRRAFF. Written as DNA, the CDR3 is TGCGCCAGCAGCTTGGAACAGGGGATGGTAAGACGAGCTTTCTTT. The gene calls are TRBV5-1 and TRBJ1-1; 7 nucleotides align to TRBD1. The V and J ends lost 0 bases and 10 bases, in that order; junction bases with no gene match: 12. CDR3 length: 15 amino acids. Germline CDR1 SGHRS, CDR2 YFSETQ.

DNA for the CDR3: TGTGCCAGCAGTACAAGACAGCGTAATGAAAAACTGTTTTTT. Residues: CASSTRQRNEKLFF. The gene calls are TRBV6-6 and TRBJ1-4; weak D call: TRBD1 (5 bases). The germline CDR1 and CDR2 sequences are MNHNY and SVGAGI (reference sequence). Deletions cut 5 bases from V and 4 bases from J, with 11 bases between. The CDR3 has 14 residues.